What follows describes a single T cell receptor beta chain. The sample is drawn from a study of T cell responses to AZD1222 COVID-19 vaccine. The germline CDR1 and CDR2 sequences are MNHEY and SVGEGT. CDR3 size: 13 residues. The V end lost 2 bases, the J end lost 4 bases, and 8 bases lay between the germline ends. Sequenced by immunoSEQ multiplex PCR; TCRdb stores in-frame clones only, minus some. The sample consists of 120,000 or so clones, 65% to 90% of them appearing once. The material was peripheral blood, obtained 28 days after the second AZD1222 dose. The rearrangement joins TRBV6-2 or TRBV6-3 to TRBJ1-1, with D tentatively TRBD1 (5 bases). The receptor was derived from an adult who received the AZD1222 COVID-19 vaccine. The CDR3 coding sequence is TGTGCCAGCAGTTACGGGGCCCGCACTGAAGCTTTCTTT. Its translation: CASSYGARTEAFF.